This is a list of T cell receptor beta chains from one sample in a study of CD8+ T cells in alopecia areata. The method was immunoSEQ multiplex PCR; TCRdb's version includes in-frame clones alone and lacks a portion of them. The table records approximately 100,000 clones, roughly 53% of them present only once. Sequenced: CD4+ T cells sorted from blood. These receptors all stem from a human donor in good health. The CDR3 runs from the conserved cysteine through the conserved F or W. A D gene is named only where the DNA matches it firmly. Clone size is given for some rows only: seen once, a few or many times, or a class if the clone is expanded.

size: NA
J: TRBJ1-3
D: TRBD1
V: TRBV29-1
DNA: TGCAGCGTCAAACAGGGGGCTGGAAACACCATATATTTT
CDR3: CSVKQGAGNTIYF

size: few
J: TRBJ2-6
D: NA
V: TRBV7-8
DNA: TGTGCCAGCAGGGATATGGGGTCTGGGGCCAACGTCCTGACTTTC
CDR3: CASRDMGSGANVLTF

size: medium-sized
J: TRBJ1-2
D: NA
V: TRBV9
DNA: TGTGCCAGCAGCGCTCAGACAGGAAATGGCTACACCTTC
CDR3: CASSAQTGNGYTF

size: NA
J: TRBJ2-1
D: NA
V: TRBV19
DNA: TGTGCCAGTAGTATTCAGGAATACAATGAGCAGTTCTTC
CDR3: CASSIQEYNEQFF

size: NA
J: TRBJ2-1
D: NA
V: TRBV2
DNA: TGTGCCAGCAGTTCTAGGGCTAATGAGCAGTTCTTC
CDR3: CASSSRANEQFF

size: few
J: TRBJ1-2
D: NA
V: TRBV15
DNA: TGTGCCACCAGCAGACAGGGCGGATTGATAAACTATGGCTACACCTTC
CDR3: CATSRQGGLINYGYTF

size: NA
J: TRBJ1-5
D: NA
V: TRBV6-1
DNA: TGTGCCAGCAGTGAGGGAGCTCATAGCAATCAGCCCCAGCATTTT
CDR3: CASSEGAHSNQPQHF

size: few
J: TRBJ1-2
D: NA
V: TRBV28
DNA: TGTGCCAGCAGTAGCCTACAGGGCGACCCCTATGGCTACACCTTC
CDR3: CASSSLQGDPYGYTF

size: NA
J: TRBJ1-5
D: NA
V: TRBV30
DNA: TGTGCCTGGGGACCTCCCTGGGGCGATCAGCCCCAGCATTTT
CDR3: CAWGPPWGDQPQHF

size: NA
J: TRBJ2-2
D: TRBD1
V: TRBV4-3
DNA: TGCGCCAGCAGCCCAAACAGGGGGTTTTTCACCGGGGAGCTGTTTTTT
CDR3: CASSPNRGFFTGELFF

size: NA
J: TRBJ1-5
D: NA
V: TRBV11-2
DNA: TGTGCCAGCAGCTTGGGGGGGATCAATCAGCCCCAGCATTTT
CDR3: CASSLGGINQPQHF